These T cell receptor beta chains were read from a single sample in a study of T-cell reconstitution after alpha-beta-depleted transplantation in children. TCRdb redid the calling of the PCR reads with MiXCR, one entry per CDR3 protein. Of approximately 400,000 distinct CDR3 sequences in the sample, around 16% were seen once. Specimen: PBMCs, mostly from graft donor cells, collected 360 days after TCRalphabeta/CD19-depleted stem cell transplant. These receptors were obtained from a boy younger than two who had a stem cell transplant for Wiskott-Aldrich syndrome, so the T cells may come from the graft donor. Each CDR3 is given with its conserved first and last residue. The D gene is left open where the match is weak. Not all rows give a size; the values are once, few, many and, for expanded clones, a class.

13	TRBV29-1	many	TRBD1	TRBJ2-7	CSVLGQPLYEQYF	TGCAGCGTCCTGGGACAGCCCCTCTACGAGCAGTACTTC
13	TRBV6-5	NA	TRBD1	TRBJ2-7	CASSYGTGREQYF	TGTGCCAGCAGTTACGGGACAGGAAGGGAGCAGTACTTC
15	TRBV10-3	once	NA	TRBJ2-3	CATRGGIGETDTQYF	TGTGCCACCCGAGGTGGGATCGGTGAGACAGATACGCAGTATTTT
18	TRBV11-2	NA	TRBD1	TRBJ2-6	CASNTGGPDLSGANVLTF	TGTGCCAGCAACACAGGGGGTCCAGACCTCTCTGGGGCCAACGTCCTGACTTTC
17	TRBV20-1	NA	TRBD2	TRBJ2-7	CSARGPGGQGGTYEQYF	TGCAGTGCTAGAGGGCCGGGGGGTCAGGGAGGAACCTACGAGCAGTACTTC
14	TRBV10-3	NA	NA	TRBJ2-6	CAIKDHSGANVLTF	TGTGCCATCAAGGACCACTCTGGGGCCAACGTCCTGACTTTC
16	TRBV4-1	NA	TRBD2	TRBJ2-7	CASSQAGTSGNYEQYF	TGCGCCAGCAGCCAAGCAGGGACTAGCGGAAACTACGAGCAGTACTTC
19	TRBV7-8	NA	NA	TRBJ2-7	CASSFLWVNIGAGLYEQYF	TGTGCCAGCAGCTTTTTGTGGGTGAACATTGGAGCGGGTCTCTACGAGCAGTACTTC
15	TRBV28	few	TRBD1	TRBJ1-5	CASSYLDRRNQPQHF	TGTGCCAGCAGTTATTTGGACAGGAGGAATCAGCCCCAGCATTTT
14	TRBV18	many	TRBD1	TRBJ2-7	CASSPPGQGYEQYF	TGTGCCAGCTCACCACCGGGACAGGGGTACGAGCAGTACTTC
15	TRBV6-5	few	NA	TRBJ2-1	CASSYSGVASHEQFF	TGTGCCAGCAGTTACTCGGGGGTAGCCTCCCATGAGCAGTTCTTC
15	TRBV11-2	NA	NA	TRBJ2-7	CASSFTGSSVYEQYF	TGTGCCAGCAGTTTCACAGGGAGTTCCGTCTACGAGCAGTACTTC
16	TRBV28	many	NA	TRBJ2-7	CASSKTVSAFLYEQYF	TGTGCCAGCAGTAAGACAGTTTCGGCCTTCCTTTACGAGCAGTACTTC
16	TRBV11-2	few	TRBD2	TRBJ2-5	CASRRFPASGLETQYF	TGTGCCAGCAGGCGATTTCCGGCTAGCGGTCTGGAGACCCAGTACTTC
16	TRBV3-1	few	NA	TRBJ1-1	CASSQDLLVRDTEAFF	TGTGCCAGCAGCCAAGATCTTTTGGTTAGGGACACTGAAGCTTTCTTT